One and the same sample provided the 28 T cell receptor beta chains below, sequenced in a study of T cell responses to AZD1222 COVID-19 vaccine. Clones were read by immunoSEQ multiplex PCR, and TCRdb kept only the in-frame ones, dropping some. The sample gives about 150,000 clones, 80% to 95% of which show up once; roughly 3.3% is in the top ten. Sequenced here: peripheral blood, sampled 28 days after the second AZD1222 dose. These receptors came from an adult who received the AZD1222 COVID-19 vaccine.

The CDR3 sequence is CASSRRTAYSNQPQHF. In DNA form, the CDR3 reads TGTGCCAGTAGTAGACGGACAGCTTATAGCAATCAGCCCCAGCATTTT. The V gene is TRBV19, the J gene TRBJ1-5; D possibly corresponds to TRBD1 (6 bases). In germline, CDR1 is LNHDA, CDR2 SQIVND (reference sequence). Trimming cost V 4 bases and J 0 bases, with 13 bases left between them. The CDR3 extends over 16 amino acids.

V is TRBV25-1 and J is TRBJ1-1; D is undetermined. The CDR3 has 11 amino acids. V was clipped by 3 bases and J by 6 bases, with 5 bases between them. CDR1 and CDR2 (germline): MGHDK, SYGVNS. The DNA of the CDR3 is TGTGCCAGCAGTGACTCGCCTGAAGCTTTCTTT. Its protein product is CASSDSPEAFF.

Notes on this clone: Other DNA sequences within the sample encode an identical CDR3. This rearrangement joins TRBV6-5 to TRBJ1-6, with 9 bases fitting TRBD1. Germline-derived CDR1 and CDR2 are MNHEY and SVGAGI. The CDR3 extends over 13 amino acids. Losses at the gene ends were 6 bases for V and 7 bases for J; bases not matched to a gene: 1. The CDR3 region is CASRGQGNSPLHF. The CDR3 region has the DNA TGTGCCAGCAGAGGACAGGGGAATTCACCCCTCCACTTT.

The chain uses TRBV18 and TRBJ1-4, with TRBD1 matching over 7 bases. The CDR3 covers 15 residues. With V trimmed by 3 bases and J by 10 bases, 11 bases remained unmatched. Germline values: CDR1 KGHSH, CDR2 LQKENI. CDR3 sequence: CASSPDRAPLGKLFF. The DNA for the CDR3 is TGTGCCAGCTCACCCGACAGGGCTCCACTAGGAAAACTGTTTTTT.

There are a few counts of this clone. The rearrangement uses TRBV5-6 and TRBJ2-3; 8 nucleotides match TRBD1. The CDR3 totals 17 residues. V shed 3 bases, J shed 2 bases, and the junction held 11 bases outside the gene matches. From germline, CDR1 is SGHDT and CDR2 YYEEEE. The CDR3 spells CASSYGQGPIYTDTQYF. The CDR3 DNA reads TGTGCCAGCAGCTACGGACAGGGCCCTATTTACACAGATACGCAGTATTTT.

This clone was observed once. This chain joins TRBV28 and TRBJ1-1; possible D gene TRBD1, 5 bases. Germline assignment: CDR1 MDHEN and CDR2 SYDVKM. The CDR3 is 14 residues long. Trimming pared 5 bases from V and 3 bases from J, leaving 13 bases between. This CDR3 is CASSALGGDTEAFF. The CDR3 bases are TGTGCCAGCAGTGCCTTGGGGGGGGACACTGAAGCTTTCTTT.

The chain recombines TRBV4-2 with TRBJ2-2; D is perhaps TRBD2 (5 bases). Germline values: CDR1 LGHNA, CDR2 YNFKEQ. The V end lost 2 bases, the J end lost 2 bases, and 15 bases lay between the germline ends. This CDR3 has 17 amino acids. The CDR3 DNA reads TGTGCCAGCAGCCAACTTTTGGAGGCTATCAACACCGGGGAGCTGTTTTTT. Translating gives CASSQLLEAINTGELFF.

The chain couples TRBV19 to TRBJ2-1; perhaps TRBD2 as D (6 bases). This CDR3 spans 14 amino acids. Per germline, CDR1 LNHDA and CDR2 SQIVND (reference sequence). Trimming removed 7 bases from V and 9 bases from J, with 19 bases in between. CDR3 region: CASTTTRGRREQFF. Here the CDR3 DNA reads TGTGCCAGTACCACAACCCGGGGGAGGCGTGAGCAGTTCTTC.

The V gene is TRBV7-2, the J gene TRBJ1-3, with D uncertain. Trimming left V 9 bases short and J 0 bases short, with 9 bases between. CDR3 length equals 13 residues. CDR1 is SGHTA and CDR2 is FQGNSA in the germline V gene. This chain's CDR3 is CARTYDSGNTIYF. CDR3 sequence (DNA): TGTGCCAGAACCTACGACTCTGGAAACACCATATATTTT.

The chain carries TRBV5-1 and TRBJ2-7; D ambiguous. The V end lost 2 bases, the J end lost 3 bases, and 9 bases lay between the germline ends. Germline loops: CDR1 SGHRS, CDR2 YFSETQ. The length of the CDR3 is 13 residues. The CDR3 region is CASSLGYGYEQYF. CDR3 DNA: TGCGCCAGCAGCTTAGGGTATGGCTACGAGCAGTACTTC.

V is TRBV7-4 and J is TRBJ2-7, with a possible D match to TRBD1 (6 bases). V dropped 3 bases and J dropped 7 bases, with 19 bases sitting between them. The CDR3 runs to 15 residues. Looked up from germline, CDR1 is SGHVT and CDR2 is SQSDAQ. The CDR3 region is CASSFWTVDPQEQYF. Written as DNA, the CDR3 is TGTGCCAGCAGCTTCTGGACAGTGGATCCCCAGGAGCAGTACTTC.

This clone was detected only once. The rearrangement joins TRBV24-1 to TRBJ2-3, with 9 bases lining up with TRBD1. Losses at the gene ends were 5 bases for V and 6 bases for J; bases not matched to a gene: 8. The length of the CDR3 is 15 residues. CDR1 and CDR2 from the germline V gene are KGHDR and SFDVKD. CDR3 amino acids: CATSAPGQGRDTQYF. The DNA of the CDR3 is TGTGCCACCAGTGCCCCGGGACAGGGACGGGATACGCAGTATTTT.

This chain uses TRBV5-4 with TRBJ1-1; tentative D call: TRBD1 (5 bases). The germline V and J ends were trimmed by 4 bases and 5 bases, with 12 bases remaining between them. The CDR3 consists of 13 residues. The V gene's germline CDR1 is SGHNT and CDR2 YYREEE (reference sequence). The CDR3 DNA sequence: TGTGCCAGCAGCCCCCGGGACTCTACTGAAGCTTTCTTT. It specifies CASSPRDSTEAFF.

This clone was recorded only once. The gene calls are TRBV7-2 and TRBJ2-1; 13 positions agree with TRBD2. Germline lookup yields CDR1 SGHTA and CDR2 FQGNSA. The CDR3 extends over 15 amino acids. Trimming took 3 bases from V and 8 from J; bases not matched to a gene: 4. Written as DNA, the CDR3 is TGTGCCAGCAGCTTCTGGACTAGCGGGAGCTATGAGCAGTTCTTC. Amino acid sequence: CASSFWTSGSYEQFF.

V is TRBV6-6 and J is TRBJ2-2; D may be TRBD2 (5 bases). The V end lost 6 bases, the J end lost 6 bases, and 17 bases lay between the germline ends. Germline V CDR1 and CDR2: MNHNY, SVGAGI (reference sequence). The CDR3 is 15 amino acids. This CDR3 is CASRIPGGHAGELFF. The CDR3 DNA follows: TGTGCCAGCAGGATCCCCGGCGGGCATGCCGGGGAGCTGTTTTTT.

CDR3: CASSLFAYNEQFF. The CDR3 nucleotides are TGTGCCAGCAGCCTATTCGCTTACAATGAGCAGTTCTTC. This rearrangement joins TRBV2 to TRBJ2-1; D is unresolved. Germline V CDR1 and CDR2: SNHLY, FYNNEI. The CDR3 covers 13 residues. Trimming took off 6 bases at V and 4 bases at J, with 10 bases between the two ends.

The genes are TRBV9 and TRBJ1-1; D unresolved. V lost 4 bases and J 5 bases, leaving 15 bases between the germline ends. CDR1 and CDR2 (germline): SGDLS, YYNGEE. This CDR3 has 14 amino acids. In nucleotides, the CDR3 is TGTGCCAGCAGCCAGAGGACCAGTGGTACTGAAGCTTTCTTT. Protein: CASSQRTSGTEAFF.

The chain employs TRBV6-2 or TRBV6-3 and TRBJ2-7; D is tentatively TRBD1 or TRBD2 (5 bases each). CDR3 length: 16 amino acids. Looked up from germline, CDR1 is MNHEY and CDR2 is SVGEGT. Trimming shortened V by 1 base and J by 0 bases, and 13 bases separated the two germline ends. The DNA for the CDR3 is TGTGCCAGCAGTTACTTTTTCGGGGACGACTCCTACGAGCAGTACTTC. Translation gives CASSYFFGDDSYEQYF.

Comments on this clone: One junction end does not reproduce the germline sequence, and a read error may be involved. J is TRBJ2-1 and V is TRBV29-1, with 8 bases matching TRBD1. CDR3 length: 11 amino acids. Germline assignment: CDR1 SQVTM and CDR2 ANQGSEA. The CDR3: CSVETGGPQIF. The CDR3 DNA sequence: TGCAGCGTTGAAACAGGGGGTCCCCAGATCTTC.

This clone was observed a single time. This rearrangement joins TRBV7-9 to TRBJ1-1; possible D gene TRBD1, 5 bases. Germline CDR1 SEHNR, CDR2 FQNEAQ (reference sequence). Between the trimmed V and J ends, which lost 5 bases and 0 bases, there was a span of 13 bases. The CDR3 has 15 residues. The CDR3 loop reads CASSVTGGMNTEAFF. The CDR3 coding sequence is TGTGCCAGCAGCGTCACCGGGGGGATGAACACTGAAGCTTTCTTT.

This clone was seen just once. The gene calls are TRBV6-1 and TRBJ2-2, with unresolved D. This CDR3 has 15 amino acids. The V gene's germline CDR1 is MNHNS and CDR2 SASEGT. With 2 bases removed from V and 7 bases from J, the gap between germline ends came to 14 bases. The CDR3 region is CASSERERYHGELFF. The CDR3 coding sequence is TGTGCCAGCAGTGAAAGGGAAAGGTATCACGGGGAGCTGTTTTTT.

The chain links TRBV28 to TRBJ2-2; D might be TRBD2 (5 bases). There are 13 residues in the CDR3. Germline assignment: CDR1 MDHEN and CDR2 SYDVKM. Trimming took off 7 bases at V and 5 bases at J, with 11 bases between the two ends. As DNA, the CDR3 is TGTGCCAGCACCCCGGGCGGGACCGGGGAGCTGTTTTTT. This encodes CASTPGGTGELFF.

The rearrangement uses TRBV7-9 and TRBJ2-2; 9 nucleotides align to TRBD1. The CDR3 is made up of 14 amino acids. Germline V gene data show CDR1 as SEHNR and CDR2 as FQNEAQ (reference sequence). Unmatched junction bases numbered 6, after V lost 8 bases and J lost 5 bases. For the CDR3, the DNA is TGTGCCAGCGGGGGACAGGGAATGACCGGGGAGCTGTTTTTT. Translating it yields CASGGQGMTGELFF.

The J gene is TRBJ2-1, the V gene TRBV7-2; tentative D call: TRBD2 (6 bases). Germline V gives CDR1 SGHTA, CDR2 FQGNSA. This CDR3 region has 14 residues. V shed 4 bases and J shed 8 bases, with 15 bases lying between them. The CDR3 DNA reads TGTGCCAGCAGCTCTATTTGGAGGGTCCATGAGCAGTTCTTC. It is translated as CASSSIWRVHEQFF.

This clone came up once. The V gene is TRBV10-3, the J gene TRBJ2-7, with a possible D match to TRBD2 (6 bases). The germline CDR1 and CDR2 sequences are ENHRY and SYGVKD. V was cut by 2 bases and J by 2 bases, with 10 bases left in between. CDR3 length: 14 residues. The CDR3 loop reads CAISELASAYEQYF. The CDR3 coding sequence is TGTGCCATCAGTGAGCTAGCTAGCGCCTACGAGCAGTACTTC.

The V call is TRBV27, the J call TRBJ2-1; D is uncertain. V was trimmed by 0 bases and J by 5 bases, leaving 14 bases between them. This CDR3 has 16 amino acids. Germline V gives CDR1 MNHEY, CDR2 SMNVEV (reference sequence). CDR3 region: CASSLSRHTYDNEQFF. CDR3 nucleotides: TGTGCCAGCAGTTTATCGAGGCATACGTACGACAATGAGCAGTTCTTC.

This CDR3 is CASSVGGAFNQPQHF. The CDR3, as DNA: TGTGCCAGCAGCGTAGGGGGGGCTTTCAATCAGCCCCAGCATTTT. The chain uses TRBV9 and TRBJ1-5; the D gene is possibly TRBD1 (6 bases). Germline CDR1 reads SGDLS; CDR2 reads YYNGEE. The CDR3 contains 15 residues. Between the trimmed V and J ends, which lost 0 bases and 3 bases, there was a span of 10 bases.

Only a few counts were recorded for this clone. The same CDR3 also results from other DNA sequences found in this sample. This chain joins TRBV29-1 and TRBJ1-1; TRBD1 matches 10 bases. The CDR3 has 13 amino acids. V shed 1 base, J shed 5 bases, and the junction held 1 base outside the gene matches. Germline CDR1 reads SQVTM; CDR2 reads ANQGSEA. This CDR3 reads CSVEGTGGTEAFF. The CDR3 DNA reads as TGCAGCGTTGAAGGGACAGGGGGTACTGAAGCTTTCTTT.